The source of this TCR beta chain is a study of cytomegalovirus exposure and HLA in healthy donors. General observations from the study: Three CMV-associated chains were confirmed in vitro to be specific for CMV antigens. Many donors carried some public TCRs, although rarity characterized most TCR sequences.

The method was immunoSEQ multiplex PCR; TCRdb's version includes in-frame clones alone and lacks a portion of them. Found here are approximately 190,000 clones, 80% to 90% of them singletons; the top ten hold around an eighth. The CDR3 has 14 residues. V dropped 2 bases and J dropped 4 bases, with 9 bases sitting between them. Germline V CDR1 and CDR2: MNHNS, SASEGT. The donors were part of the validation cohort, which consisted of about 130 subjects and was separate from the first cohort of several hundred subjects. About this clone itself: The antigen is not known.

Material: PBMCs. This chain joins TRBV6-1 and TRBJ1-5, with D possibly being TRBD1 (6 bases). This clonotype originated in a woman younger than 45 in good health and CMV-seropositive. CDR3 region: CASSELRGNQPQHF. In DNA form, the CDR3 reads TGTGCCAGCAGTGAATTAAGGGGGAATCAGCCCCAGCATTTT.